This T cell receptor beta chain originates from a study of identifying expanded T cells in peripheral blood (dated by TCRdb to about 2019). Background on the whole study: Four technical replicates, made by sequencing separate aliquots from the same pool of genomic DNA, were compared pairwise.

The full study reports these points: It was expected by the authors that biological variance in healthy repertoires might increase further over much longer intervals, such as months to years. Around 1.3 differentially abundant clones were flagged by the binomial model between technical replicates, whereas about 16 and 19 were flagged over about two weeks and four weeks, respectively. Variance in clone template counts between approximately two-week samples significantly increased with total template count across all healthy donors. The beta-binomial model significantly reduced the number of clones called differentially abundant and the false-positive rate across all healthy-donor time intervals.

TCRbeta CDR3 regions were profiled by bias-controlled multiplex PCR amplification of genomic DNA with the immunoSEQ Assay. In the authors' own workflow: To quantify the absolute abundance of each unique TCRbeta CDR3 region, the sequences were collapsed and filtered. Differential abundance was tested with two models: a binomial (Fisher-equivalent) model and a beta-binomial model that adds time-dependent variance fitted from healthy donors. Any clone with fewer than 5 combined templates was excluded, and a clone was called differentially abundant if its Benjamini-Hochberg FDR was below 0.01. Using the form v = (b*log(k)+a)^2, the beta-binomial variance was modeled as a function of the total template count across the two samples. The table was pulled from immuneACCESS by TCRdb, which kept in-frame rearrangements only. Such tables lose some clones; where checked, under half of the loss comes from unresolved V genes, and the rest has no known cause. The V and J calls and clone size were taken over from that table, and D and trimming were inferred from the DNA. The sample contains approximately 100,000 clones, about 88% of them found a single time. The ten largest clones take up 7% to 9% of the sample.

CDR1 and CDR2 (SEHNR, FQNEAQ) derive from the germline V gene (reference sequence). The CDR3 has 13 amino acids, counting the end cysteine and phenylalanine. CDR3 DNA is the only sequence kept; it has 39 bases, read in frame from the first base. Ends trimmed: V by 7 bases, J by 5 bases; bases unmatched to a gene: 7. In its sample, this clone was seen a few times. No cognate antigen has been identified for it. No much larger clonotype is one base removed from it; base qualities were not supplied. No immune events, such as infections, were documented for the healthy donors during the collection period. Time-dependent variance in a beta-binomial model of T-cell clone differential abundance was calibrated using healthy-donor blood repertoires as a training cohort. There were around ten healthy donors in the training cohort, of whom 3 were female and 7 were male. The donors were between about 29 and 64 years old, with an average age of about 47 years. Obtained from a commercial supplier, whole blood was collected from each healthy donor at three time points set around two weeks apart. For immunosequencing, genomic DNA was extracted from unsorted whole blood.

Sequencing used blood. The source of this sequence is a person between 18 and 75 years old in good health. Rearrangement joined TRBV7-9 to TRBJ2-7, and 8 junctional nucleotides match TRBD2. The CDR3 region: CASTPGGFHEQYF. The nucleotide sequence is given as TGTGCCAGCACCCCGGGGGGGTTCCACGAGCAGTACTTC.